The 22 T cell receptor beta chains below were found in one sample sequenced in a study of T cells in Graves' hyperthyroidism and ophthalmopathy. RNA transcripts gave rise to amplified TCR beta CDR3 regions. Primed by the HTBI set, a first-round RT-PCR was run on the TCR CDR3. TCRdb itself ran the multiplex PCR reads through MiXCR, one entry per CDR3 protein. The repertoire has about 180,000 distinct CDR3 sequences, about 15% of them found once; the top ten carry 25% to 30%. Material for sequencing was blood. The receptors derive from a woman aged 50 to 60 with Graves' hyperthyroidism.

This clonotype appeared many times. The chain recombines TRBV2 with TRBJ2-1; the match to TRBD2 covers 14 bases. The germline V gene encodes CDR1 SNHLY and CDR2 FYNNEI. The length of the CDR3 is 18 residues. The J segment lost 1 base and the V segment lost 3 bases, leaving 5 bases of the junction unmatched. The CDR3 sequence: CASSEGGLAGGSYNEQFF. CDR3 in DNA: TGTGCCAGCAGTGAGGGTGGACTAGCGGGGGGTTCCTACAATGAGCAGTTCTTC. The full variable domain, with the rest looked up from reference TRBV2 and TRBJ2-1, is EPEVTQTPSHQVTQMGQEVILRCVPISNHLYFYWYRQILGQKVEFLVSFYNNEISEKSEIFDDQFSVERPDGSNFTLKIRSTKLEDSAMYFCASSEGGLAGGSYNEQFFGPGTRLTVL.

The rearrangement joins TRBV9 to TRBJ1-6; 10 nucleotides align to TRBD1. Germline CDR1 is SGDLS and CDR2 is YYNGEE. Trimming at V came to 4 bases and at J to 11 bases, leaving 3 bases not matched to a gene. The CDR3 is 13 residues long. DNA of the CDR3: TGTGCCAGCAGCCAAGACAGGGGGCCACCCCTCCACTTT. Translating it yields CASSQDRGPPLHF. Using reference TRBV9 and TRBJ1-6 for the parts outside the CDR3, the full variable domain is DSGVTQTPKHLITATGQRVTLRCSPRSGDLSVYWYQQSLDQGLQFLIQYYNGEERAKGNILERFSAQQFPDLHSELNLSSLELGDSALYFCASSQDRGPPLHFGNGTRLTVT.

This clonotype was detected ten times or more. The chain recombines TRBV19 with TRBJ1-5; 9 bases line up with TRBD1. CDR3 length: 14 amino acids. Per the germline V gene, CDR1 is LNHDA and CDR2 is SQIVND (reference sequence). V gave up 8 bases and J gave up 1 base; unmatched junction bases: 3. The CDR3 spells CASYGQGSNQPQHF. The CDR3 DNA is TGTGCCAGTTACGGACAGGGGAGCAATCAGCCCCAGCATTTT.

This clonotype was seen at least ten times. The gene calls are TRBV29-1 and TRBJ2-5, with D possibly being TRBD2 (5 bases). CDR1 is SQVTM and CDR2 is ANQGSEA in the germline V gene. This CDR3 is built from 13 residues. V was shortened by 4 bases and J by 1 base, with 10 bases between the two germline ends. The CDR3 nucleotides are TGCAGCGTTGTAACGGACTCCCAAGAGACCCAGTACTTC. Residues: CSVVTDSQETQYF.

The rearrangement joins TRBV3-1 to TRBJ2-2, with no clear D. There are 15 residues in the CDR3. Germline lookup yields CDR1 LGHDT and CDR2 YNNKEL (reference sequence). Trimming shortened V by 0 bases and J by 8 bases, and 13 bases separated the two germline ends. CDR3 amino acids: CASSQEPASEGELFF. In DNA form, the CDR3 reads TGTGCCAGCAGCCAAGAACCGGCATCCGAAGGGGAGCTGTTTTTT.

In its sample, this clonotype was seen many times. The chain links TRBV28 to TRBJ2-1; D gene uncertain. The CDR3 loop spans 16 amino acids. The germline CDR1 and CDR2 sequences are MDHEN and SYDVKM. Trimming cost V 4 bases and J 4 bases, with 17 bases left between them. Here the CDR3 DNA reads TGTGCCAGCAGTTCCCCCCCGAACCCCGCGTACAATGAGCAGTTCTTC. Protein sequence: CASSSPPNPAYNEQFF.

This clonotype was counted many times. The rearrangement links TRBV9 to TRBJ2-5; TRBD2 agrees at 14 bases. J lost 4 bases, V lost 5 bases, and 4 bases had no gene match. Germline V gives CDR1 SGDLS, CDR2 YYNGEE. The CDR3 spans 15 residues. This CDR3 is CASSGTSGGPETQYF. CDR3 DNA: TGTGCCAGCAGTGGGACTAGCGGGGGACCAGAGACCCAGTACTTC.

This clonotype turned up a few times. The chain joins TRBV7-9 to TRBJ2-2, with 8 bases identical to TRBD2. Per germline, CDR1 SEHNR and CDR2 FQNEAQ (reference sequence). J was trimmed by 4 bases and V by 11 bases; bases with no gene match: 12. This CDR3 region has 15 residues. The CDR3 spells CAGHLGGAVTGELFF. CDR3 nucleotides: TGTGCCGGACACCTCGGGGGGGCAGTCACCGGGGAGCTGTTTTTT.

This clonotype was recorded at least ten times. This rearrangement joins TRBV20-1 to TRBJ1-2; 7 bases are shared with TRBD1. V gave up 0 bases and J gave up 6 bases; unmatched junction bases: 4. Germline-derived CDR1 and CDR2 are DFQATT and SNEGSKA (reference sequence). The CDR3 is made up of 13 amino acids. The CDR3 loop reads CSARDQGGNGYTF. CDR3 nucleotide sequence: TGCAGTGCTAGAGATCAAGGGGGCAATGGCTACACCTTC.

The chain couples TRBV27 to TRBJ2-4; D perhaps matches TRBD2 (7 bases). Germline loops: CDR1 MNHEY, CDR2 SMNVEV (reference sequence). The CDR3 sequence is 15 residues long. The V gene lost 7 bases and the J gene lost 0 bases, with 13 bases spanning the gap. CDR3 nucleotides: TGTGCCAGCACCGAGGGGGGGGTAGCCAAAAACATTCAGTACTTC. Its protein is CASTEGGVAKNIQYF.

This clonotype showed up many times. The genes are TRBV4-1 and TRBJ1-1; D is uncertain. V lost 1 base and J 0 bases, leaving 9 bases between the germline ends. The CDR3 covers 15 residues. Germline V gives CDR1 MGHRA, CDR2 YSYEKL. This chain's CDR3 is CASSQGASMNTEAFF. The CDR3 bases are TGCGCCAGCAGCCAAGGTGCCAGTATGAACACTGAAGCTTTCTTT.

Here the CDR3 DNA reads TGTGCCAGCAGCGGGGACAGTGGCAATCAGCCCCAGCATTTT. As protein: CASSGDSGNQPQHF. The chain has TRBV9 and TRBJ1-5, with 7 bases identical to TRBD1. This CDR3 spans 14 amino acids. J lost 2 bases, V lost 3 bases, and 2 bases had no gene match. Per the germline V gene, CDR1 is SGDLS and CDR2 is YYNGEE.

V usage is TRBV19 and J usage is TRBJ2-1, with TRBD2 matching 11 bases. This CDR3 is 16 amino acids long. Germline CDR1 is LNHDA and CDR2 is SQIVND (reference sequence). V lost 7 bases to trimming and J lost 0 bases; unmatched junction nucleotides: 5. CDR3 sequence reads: CASNLLAGGSYNEQFF. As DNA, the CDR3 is TGTGCCAGTAACCTCCTAGCGGGGGGCTCCTACAATGAGCAGTTCTTC. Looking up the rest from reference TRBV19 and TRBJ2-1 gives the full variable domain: DGGITQSPKYLFRKEGQNVTLSCEQNLNHDAMYWYRQDPGQGLRLIYYSQIVNDFQKGDIAEGYSVSREKKESFPLTVTSAQKNPTAFYLCASNLLAGGSYNEQFFGPGTRLTVL.

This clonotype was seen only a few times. Here the CDR3 DNA reads TGTGCCAGCAGCCAAGAGCAGGGAACGGGTGTCGAAAAACTGTTTTTT. This sequence encodes CASSQEQGTGVEKLFF. The chain recombines TRBV4-2 with TRBJ1-4, with D possibly TRBD1 on 5 matching bases. The ends were cut back, 0 bases at V and 8 bases at J, with 16 bases in the middle. The CDR3 is 16 residues long. CDR1 and CDR2 from the germline V gene are LGHNA and YNFKEQ.

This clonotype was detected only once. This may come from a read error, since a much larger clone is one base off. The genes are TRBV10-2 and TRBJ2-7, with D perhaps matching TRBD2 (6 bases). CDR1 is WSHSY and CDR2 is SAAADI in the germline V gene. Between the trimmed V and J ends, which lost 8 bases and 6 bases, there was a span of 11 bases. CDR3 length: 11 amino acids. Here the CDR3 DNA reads TGCGCCAGCCTCCGGGGACTCGAGCAGTACTTC. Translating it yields CASLRGLEQYF.

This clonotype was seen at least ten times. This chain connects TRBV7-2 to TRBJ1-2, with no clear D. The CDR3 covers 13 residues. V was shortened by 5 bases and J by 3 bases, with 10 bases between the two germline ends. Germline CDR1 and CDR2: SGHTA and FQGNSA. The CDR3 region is CASSRELDYGYTF. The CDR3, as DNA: TGTGCCAGCAGCCGCGAATTAGACTATGGCTACACCTTC.

The CDR3 reads CASSPSGAITDTQYF. CDR3 nucleotides: TGTGCCAGCAGTCCTTCGGGGGCTATCACAGATACGCAGTATTTT. V is TRBV7-9 and J is TRBJ2-3; D tentatively fits TRBD1 or TRBD2 (6 bases each). Trimming left V 6 bases short and J 2 bases short, with 15 bases between. Germline CDR1 and CDR2: SEHNR and FQNEAQ (reference sequence). The CDR3 sequence is 15 residues long.

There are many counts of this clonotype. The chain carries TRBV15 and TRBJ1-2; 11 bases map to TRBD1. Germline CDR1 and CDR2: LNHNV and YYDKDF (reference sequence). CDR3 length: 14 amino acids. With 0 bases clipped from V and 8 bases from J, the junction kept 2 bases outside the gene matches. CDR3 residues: CATSREGQGGGYTF. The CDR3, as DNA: TGTGCCACCAGCAGAGAGGGACAGGGGGGGGGCTACACCTTC.

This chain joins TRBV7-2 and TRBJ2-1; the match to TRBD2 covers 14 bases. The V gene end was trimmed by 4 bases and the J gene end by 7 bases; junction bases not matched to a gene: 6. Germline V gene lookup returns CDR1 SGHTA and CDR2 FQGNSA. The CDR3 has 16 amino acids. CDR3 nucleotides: TGTGCCAGCAGCTGGGGACTAGCGGGAGATAGGAATGAGCAGTTCTTC. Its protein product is CASSWGLAGDRNEQFF.

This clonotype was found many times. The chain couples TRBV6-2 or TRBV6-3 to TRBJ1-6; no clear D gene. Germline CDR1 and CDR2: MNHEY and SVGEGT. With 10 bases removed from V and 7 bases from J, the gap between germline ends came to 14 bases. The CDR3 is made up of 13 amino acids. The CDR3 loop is CATTSPANSPLHF. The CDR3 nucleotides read TGTGCCACCACTTCTCCGGCGAATTCACCCCTCCACTTT.

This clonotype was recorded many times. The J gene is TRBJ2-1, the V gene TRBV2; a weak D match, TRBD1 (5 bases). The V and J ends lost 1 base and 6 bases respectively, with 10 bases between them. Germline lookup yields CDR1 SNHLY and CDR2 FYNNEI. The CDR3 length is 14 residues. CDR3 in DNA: TGTGCCAGCAGTGAAGATAGACAGCCCAATGAGCAGTTCTTC. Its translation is CASSEDRQPNEQFF.

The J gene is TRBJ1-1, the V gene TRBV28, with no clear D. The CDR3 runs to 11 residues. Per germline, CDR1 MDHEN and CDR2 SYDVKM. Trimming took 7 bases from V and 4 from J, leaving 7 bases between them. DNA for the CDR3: TGTGCCAGCATAGGGCCCACTGAAGCTTTCTTT. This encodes CASIGPTEAFF.